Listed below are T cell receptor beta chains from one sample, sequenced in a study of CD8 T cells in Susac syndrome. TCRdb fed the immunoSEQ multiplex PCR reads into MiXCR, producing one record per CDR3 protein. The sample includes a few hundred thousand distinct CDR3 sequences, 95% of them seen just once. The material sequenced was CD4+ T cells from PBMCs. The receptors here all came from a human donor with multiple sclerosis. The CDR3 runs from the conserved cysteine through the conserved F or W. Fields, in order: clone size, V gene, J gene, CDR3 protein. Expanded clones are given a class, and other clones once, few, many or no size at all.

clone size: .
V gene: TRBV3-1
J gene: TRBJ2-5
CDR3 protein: CASKTGGQETQYF

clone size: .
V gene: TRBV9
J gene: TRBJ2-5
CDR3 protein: CASSVGDLGAETQYF

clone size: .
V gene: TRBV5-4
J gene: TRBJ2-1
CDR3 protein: CASSSSTGTSGGNEQFF

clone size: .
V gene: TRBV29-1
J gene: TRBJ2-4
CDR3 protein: CSVERAGGSSLAKNIQYF

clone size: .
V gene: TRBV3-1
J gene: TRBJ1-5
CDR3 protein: CASSQGGRQPQHF

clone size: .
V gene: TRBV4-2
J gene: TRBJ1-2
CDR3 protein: CASSQFVGGDYGYTF

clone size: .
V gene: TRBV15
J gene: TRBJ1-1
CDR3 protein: CATSYAGTGITEAFF

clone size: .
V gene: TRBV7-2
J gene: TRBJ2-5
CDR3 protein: CASRAPGQVQETQYF

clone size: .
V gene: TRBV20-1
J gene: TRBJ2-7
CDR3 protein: CSARARGGVGSMALPYEQYF

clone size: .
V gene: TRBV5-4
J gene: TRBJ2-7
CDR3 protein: CASSVGLAGVYEQYF

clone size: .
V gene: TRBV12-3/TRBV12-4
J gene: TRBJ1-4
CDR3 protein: CASSPGQGVRSEKLFF

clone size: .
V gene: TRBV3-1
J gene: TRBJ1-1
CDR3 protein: CASSQSSLVTEAFF

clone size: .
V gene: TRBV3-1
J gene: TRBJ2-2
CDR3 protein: CASTLAGELFF

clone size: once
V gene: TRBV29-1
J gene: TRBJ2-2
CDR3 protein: CSVEGPTGALGDTGELFF

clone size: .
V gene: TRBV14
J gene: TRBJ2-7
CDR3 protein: CASSQDYWRVYF

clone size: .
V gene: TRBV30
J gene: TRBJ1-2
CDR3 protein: CAWSRDHLMNGYTF

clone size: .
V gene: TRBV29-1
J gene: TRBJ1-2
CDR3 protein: CSVTGTAFSNYGYTF

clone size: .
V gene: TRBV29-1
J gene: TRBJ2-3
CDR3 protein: CSVEALSGLELADTQYF

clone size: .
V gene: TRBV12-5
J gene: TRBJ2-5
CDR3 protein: CASGFDQETQYF

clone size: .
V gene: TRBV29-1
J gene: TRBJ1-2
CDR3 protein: CSVEKGYGYTF

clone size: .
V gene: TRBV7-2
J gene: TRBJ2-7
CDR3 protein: CASSLGTLSYEQYF

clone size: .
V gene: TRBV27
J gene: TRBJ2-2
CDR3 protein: CASSFFGGQNTGELFF

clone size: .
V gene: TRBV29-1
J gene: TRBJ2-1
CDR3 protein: CSALPKGEQFF

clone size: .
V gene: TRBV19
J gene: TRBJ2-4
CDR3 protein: CASTDGGLKNIQYF

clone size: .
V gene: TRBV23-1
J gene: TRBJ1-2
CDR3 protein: CASGDRADGYTF

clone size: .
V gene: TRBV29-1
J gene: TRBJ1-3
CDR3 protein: CSAGQGSGNTIYF

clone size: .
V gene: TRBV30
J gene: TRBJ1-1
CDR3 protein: CAWSVGAGTEAFF

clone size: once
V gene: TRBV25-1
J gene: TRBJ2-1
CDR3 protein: CASTGQSSYNEQFF

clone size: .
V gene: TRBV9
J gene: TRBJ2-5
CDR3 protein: CASSVGAEETQYF

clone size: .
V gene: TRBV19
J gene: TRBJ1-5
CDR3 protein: CASTSGGGDNQPQHF

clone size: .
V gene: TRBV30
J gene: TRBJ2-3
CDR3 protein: CAWGHPSGSSTDTQYF

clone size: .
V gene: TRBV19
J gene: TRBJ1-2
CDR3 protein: CASIPSTGSGYGYTF

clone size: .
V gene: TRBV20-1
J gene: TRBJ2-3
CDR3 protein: CSASRTGPGTDTQYF

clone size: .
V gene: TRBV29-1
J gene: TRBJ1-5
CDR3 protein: CSVLDRVGNQPQHF

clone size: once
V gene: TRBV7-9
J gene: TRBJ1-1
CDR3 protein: CASSPRIGATNTEAFF

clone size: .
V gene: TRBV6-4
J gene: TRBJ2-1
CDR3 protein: CASSEATSGGDEQFF

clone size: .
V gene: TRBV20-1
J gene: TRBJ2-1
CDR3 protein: CSALSASGDDEQFF

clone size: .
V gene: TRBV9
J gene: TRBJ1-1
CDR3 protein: CASSQHWTGEAFF

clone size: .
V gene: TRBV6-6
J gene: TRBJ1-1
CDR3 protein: CATCRSGGANTEAFF

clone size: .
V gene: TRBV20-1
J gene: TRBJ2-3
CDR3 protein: CSAPVERGPPDTQYF

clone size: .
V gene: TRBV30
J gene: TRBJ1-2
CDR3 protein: CAWSLSGYGYTF